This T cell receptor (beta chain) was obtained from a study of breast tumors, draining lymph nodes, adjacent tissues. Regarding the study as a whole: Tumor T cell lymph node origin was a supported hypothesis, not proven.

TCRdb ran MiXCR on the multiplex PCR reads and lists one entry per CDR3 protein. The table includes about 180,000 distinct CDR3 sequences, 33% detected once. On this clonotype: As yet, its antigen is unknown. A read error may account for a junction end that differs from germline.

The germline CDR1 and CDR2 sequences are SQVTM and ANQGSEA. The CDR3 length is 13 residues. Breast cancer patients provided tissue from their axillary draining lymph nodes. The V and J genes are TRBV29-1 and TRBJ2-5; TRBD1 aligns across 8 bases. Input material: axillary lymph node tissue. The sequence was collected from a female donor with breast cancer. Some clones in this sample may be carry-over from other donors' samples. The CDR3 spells CGVTGQGGETQYF. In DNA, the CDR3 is TGCGGCGTTACCGGACAGGGTGGGGAGACCCAGTACTTC.